These T cell receptor beta chains were read from a single sample in a study of Ad26.COV2.S vaccination and SARS-CoV-2 variants. Measured with immunoSEQ multiplex PCR; TCRdb has only the in-frame clones, and not every one. The repertoire holds a few hundred thousand clones, with about 80% as singletons. Specimen: peripheral blood, collected in a trial of Ad26.COV2.S vaccine versus placebo. The receptors come from a person between 18 and 65 years old who received the Ad26.COV2.S COVID-19 vaccine or a placebo. Each CDR3 is given with its conserved first and last residue. The D gene is left open where the match is weak. A row's size may be missing; if present it is once, few, many or a size class.

clone size | J gene | V gene | D gene | CDR3 protein | CDR3 DNA
- | TRBJ2-3 | TRBV9 | - | CASSVGDTQYF | TGTGCCAGCAGCGTAGGGGATACGCAGTATTTT
- | TRBJ1-4 | TRBV2 | - | CASSEARLTFF | TGTGCCAGCAGTGAAGCGAGGTTAACGTTTTTT
- | TRBJ2-4 | TRBV5-4 | TRBD2 | CASSHGLAGGTKNIQYF | TGTGCCAGCAGCCATGGACTAGCGGGGGGGACCAAAAACATTCAGTACTTC
- | TRBJ2-7 | TRBV5-4 | - | CASSQGGRTRQYEQYF | TGTGCCAGCAGCCAGGGGGGAAGGACTAGACAGTACGAGCAGTACTTC
- | TRBJ2-3 | TRBV29-1 | - | CSVVSGRTWQYF | TGCAGCGTTGTCTCTGGGAGGACGTGGCAGTATTTT
- | TRBJ2-5 | TRBV27 | - | CASSLGSWETQYF | TGTGCCAGCAGTTTGGGAAGTTGGGAGACCCAGTACTTC
- | TRBJ2-1 | TRBV4-2 | TRBD2 | CASSQDRLAGENEQFF | TGTGCCAGCAGCCAAGATCGGCTAGCGGGGGAAAATGAGCAGTTCTTC
once | TRBJ1-2 | TRBV4-3 | TRBD1 | CASSQEFRQGRGYTF | TGCGCCAGCAGCCAAGAGTTCCGACAGGGTCGAGGCTACACCTTC
- | TRBJ2-1 | TRBV4-1 | - | CASSQEGSTNEQFF | TGCGCCAGCAGCCAAGAAGGCTCGACGAATGAGCAGTTCTTC
- | TRBJ1-2 | TRBV29-1 | - | CSVESANYGYTF | TGCAGCGTTGAGTCAGCTAACTATGGCTACACCTTC
- | TRBJ1-6 | TRBV19 | - | CASSIGTAYNSPLHF | TGTGCCAGTAGTATCGGGACGGCTTATAATTCACCCCTCCACTTT
- | TRBJ2-1 | TRBV27 | TRBD2 | CASSNGLAGVYEQFF | TGTGCCAGCAGCAACGGACTAGCGGGAGTTTATGAGCAGTTCTTC
- | TRBJ1-4 | TRBV2 | - | CASSERGHWGEKLFF | TGTGCCAGCAGTGAACGAGGGCATTGGGGCGAAAAACTGTTTTTT
- | TRBJ2-7 | TRBV5-5 | TRBD2 | CASSHHGGSSSEQYF | TGTGCCAGCAGCCATCACGGGGGGTCGTCCTCCGAGCAGTACTTC
once | TRBJ1-2 | TRBV3-1/TRBV3-2 | - | CASSQSGHLYGYTF | TGTGCCAGCAGCCAAAGCGGACATCTCTATGGCTACACCTTC
- | TRBJ2-6 | TRBV5-1 | - | CASSLPTRQLTSGANVLTF | TGCGCCAGCAGCCTGCCCACCAGACAGTTAACCTCTGGGGCCAACGTCCTGACTTTC
- | TRBJ2-1 | TRBV4-2 | - | CASSAREQFF | TGTGCCAGCAGCGCCCGAGAGCAGTTCTTC
many | TRBJ2-2 | TRBV6-5 | - | CASSYGGSGAGELFF | TGTGCCAGCAGTTACGGAGGGAGTGGGGCCGGGGAGCTGTTTTTT
- | TRBJ2-5 | TRBV27 | TRBD2 | CASSQGLAGGGAQYF | TGTGCCAGCAGTCAGGGACTAGCGGGTGGGGGGGCCCAGTACTTC
few | TRBJ2-2 | TRBV4-3 | TRBD2 | CASSRQAGDNTGELFF | TGCGCCAGCAGCCGGCAAGCGGGGGATAACACCGGGGAGCTGTTTTTT
- | TRBJ1-1 | TRBV5-1 | - | CASSLGLPGTEAFF | TGCGCCAGCAGCTTGGGACTCCCTGGCACTGAAGCTTTCTTT
- | TRBJ2-5 | TRBV12-5 | TRBD2 | CASKGPGGVTQYF | TGTGCTTCAAAGGGGCCCGGGGGGGTGACCCAGTACTTC
once | TRBJ1-1 | TRBV29-1 | TRBD1 | CSVPTGVEAFF | TGCAGCGTTCCGACAGGGGTGGAAGCTTTCTTT
- | TRBJ1-3 | TRBV6-5 | TRBD1 | CASRRTGPGNTIYF | TGTGCCAGCAGAAGGACAGGGCCTGGAAACACCATATATTTT
- | TRBJ1-2 | TRBV14 | - | CASSQGGTGNYGYTF | TGTGCCAGCAGCCAAGGGGGAACAGGGAACTATGGCTACACCTTC
- | TRBJ2-2 | TRBV19 | TRBD1 | CASSARYRGANTGELFF | TGTGCCAGTAGTGCCCGCTACAGGGGAGCGAACACCGGGGAGCTGTTTTTT
- | TRBJ1-2 | TRBV25-1 | TRBD1 | CASSVDRVYGYTF | TGTGCCAGCAGTGTCGACAGGGTTTATGGCTACACCTTC
- | TRBJ1-1 | TRBV7-9 | - | CASSYRTAEAFF | TGTGCCAGCAGCTACCGGACAGCTGAAGCTTTCTTT
- | TRBJ2-7 | TRBV6-6 | TRBD1 | CASSYGTDTYEQYF | TGTGCCAGCAGTTATGGGACAGACACCTACGAGCAGTACTTC
- | TRBJ2-6 | TRBV7-2 | - | CASSLAAGTGANVLTF | TGTGCCAGCAGCTTAGCGGCCGGGACTGGGGCCAACGTCCTGACTTTC
- | TRBJ2-4 | TRBV10-3 | - | CAIRDPDPAKNIQYF | TGTGCCATCAGGGATCCTGATCCCGCCAAAAACATTCAGTACTTC
- | TRBJ1-1 | TRBV11-1 | TRBD1 | CASSSATGGNTEAFF | TGTGCCAGCAGCTCCGCTACAGGGGGCAACACTGAAGCTTTCTTT
- | TRBJ2-5 | TRBV10-1 | TRBD2 | CASSESRLAGRDGTQYF | TGCGCCAGCAGTGAGTCCAGACTAGCGGGCAGAGACGGGACCCAGTACTTC